This paragraph reports one T cell receptor beta chain. This clone appeared once. Its antigen remains undetermined. One base away there is no much larger clone; base qualities are not given. This sample was taken from a study of cytomegalovirus exposure and HLA in healthy donors (TCRdb year 2017). Concerning the study at large: According to a later analysis, the 120 or so validation repertoires were produced on the same platform as the 680 or so repertoires of the first cohort. Along with the approximately 600-subject first cohort, a separate validation cohort of over a hundred different subjects was used. To predict cytomegalovirus infection status, the study brought together high-throughput TCR immunosequencing, statistical association of individual TCRs with disease status, and machine learning. The study aimed to test whether cataloging public T cell receptors could reveal signatures of past pathogen exposure. Beyond this particular receptor, the publication reports: Most TCR sequences were observed very rarely across donors, whereas some public TCRs were present in many individuals. All 130 or so repertoires were used to score co-occurrence in the validation cohort in a later analysis, because that analysis had no HLA typing for the cohort. In a later analysis, TCRs clustered in the first cohort were found to also tend to co-occur in the approximately 120 validation repertoires, with 85% to 95% of cluster scores above 0. In vitro tests confirmed that three of the cytomegalovirus-associated TCR beta chains recognize cytomegalovirus antigens. The study listed over 150 TCR beta chains as associated with cytomegalovirus. In both the original and validation cohorts, the classifier was reported to diagnose cytomegalovirus status with high specificity and sensitivity. The authors suggested that the approach could potentially be generalized to other disease states and immunological phenotypes.

The donors were included in the validation cohort of around 120 subjects, a group kept apart from the roughly 700-subject first cohort. From a lookup of the germline V gene (reference sequence), CDR1 and CDR2 are LNHDA and SQIVND. The CDR3 runs 17 amino acids, cysteine and phenylalanine included. The CDR3 DNA has 51 bases and is translated from base 1. Trimmed from V: 5 bases; trimmed from J: 7 bases; junction bases lacking a gene match: 17. Preparation of the library involved the immunoSEQ multiplex PCR assay. The authors' analysis ran thus. To diagnose cytomegalovirus status from the catalog of TCR beta chain sequences, a statistical classification framework was built. The immuneACCESS repertoire file appears here via TCRdb, limited to in-frame rearrangements. These files lack a portion of the clones; in checked studies, under half of the deficit traces to unresolved V genes, and the cause of the others is not known. The V and J calls and clone size are taken from that table; D and trimming were inferred from the DNA. This sample gives 130,000 to 150,000 clones in total; roughly nine tenths of them show up just once. 3% to 3.5% of the sample is held by the ten biggest clonotypes.

The source is a woman aged 18-29 years in good health and CMV-seropositive. Specimen: PBMCs. The chain is made from TRBV19 and TRBJ2-1; TRBD2 lines up with 7 middle nucleotides. CDR3 protein: CASSSRWDSGPSNEQFF. The sequenced DNA is TGTGCCAGTAGTTCCCGTTGGGATAGCGGGCCTTCAAATGAGCAGTTCTTC. This CDR3, with the reference TRBV19 and TRBJ2-1 proteins standing in past its ends, gives the full variable domain DGGITQSPKYLFRKEGQNVTLSCEQNLNHDAMYWYRQDPGQGLRLIYYSQIVNDFQKGDIAEGYSVSREKKESFPLTVTSAQKNPTAFYLCASSSRWDSGPSNEQFFGPGTRLTVL.